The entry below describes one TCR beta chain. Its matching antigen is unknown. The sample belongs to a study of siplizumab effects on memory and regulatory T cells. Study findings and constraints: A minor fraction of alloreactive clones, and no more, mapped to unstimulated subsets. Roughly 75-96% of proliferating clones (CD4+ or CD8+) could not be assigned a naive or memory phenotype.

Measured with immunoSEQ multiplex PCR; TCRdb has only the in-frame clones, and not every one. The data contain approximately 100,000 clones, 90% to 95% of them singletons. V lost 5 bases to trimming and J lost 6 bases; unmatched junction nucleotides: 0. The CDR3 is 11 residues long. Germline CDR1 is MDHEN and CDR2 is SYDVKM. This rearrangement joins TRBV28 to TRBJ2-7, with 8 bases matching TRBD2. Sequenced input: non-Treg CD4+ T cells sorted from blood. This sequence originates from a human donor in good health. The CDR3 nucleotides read TGTGCCAGCAGTCGGGAGGGCGAGCAGTACTTC. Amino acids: CASSREGEQYF.